This T cell receptor beta chain was recorded in a study of cytomegalovirus exposure and HLA in healthy donors. Regarding the study as a whole: HLA restriction was apparent for most CMV-associated TCR beta chains in a later analysis. As a later analysis showed, several of the most significant clusters appeared to be linked to common viral pathogens.

Regarding this clone: Antigen unknown.

Germline V gene data show CDR1 as GTSNPN and CDR2 as SVGIG (reference sequence). Trimming removed 5 bases at V and 5 bases at J, with 19 bases between. The CDR3 covers 14 residues. Researchers ran the PCR with 60 Vbeta and 13 Jbeta primers. Method: immunoSEQ multiplex PCR; TCRdb's copy keeps in-frame clones and lacks some. The table records about 210,000 clones, about 80% of them present only once. This sequence joins TRBV30 and TRBJ2-7; possible D gene TRBD1, 7 bases. Source material: PBMCs. This receptor was obtained from a woman aged 45-65 years in good health and CMV-seropositive. The CDR3 DNA sequence: TGTGCCTGGGGGCCGGGGACAGCGGGCCACGAGCAGTACTTC. Amino acid sequence: CAWGPGTAGHEQYF.